The T cell receptor beta chain under discussion was sequenced for a study of CD8 T cells in Susac syndrome (dated by TCRdb to between 2018 and 2020). Background for the entire study: Among the sequenced Susac syndrome patients, five or six had clinically active disease and fewer than ten were in clinical remission. Repertoire sequencing was used to test whether CD8+ T cell activation and differentiation in Susac syndrome was antigen driven. Susac syndrome patients were therapy-naive, on corticosteroids (some also receiving IVIg), or on IVIg alone at blood withdrawal. The study at large found these results: No clonal expansion was detected in the CD4+ T cell repertoire of Susac syndrome patients. The number of individuals in the TCR sequencing and HLA analysis was acknowledged as relatively small.

High-throughput TCR beta sequencing profiled peripheral blood CD8+ and CD4+ T cells from healthy donors, Susac syndrome patients and multiple sclerosis patients. The Susac syndrome patients fulfilled recently defined diagnostic criteria for definite or probable disease. Bulk CD8+ and CD4+ T cells were purified by magnetic negative isolation, while CD8+ TEMRA cells were enriched using FACS. Blood was collected in EDTA tubes and processed within 24 hours, with PBMCs isolated through density gradient centrifugation. PBMCs destined for TCR sequencing were cryopreserved in liquid nitrogen and later thawed in a 37 °C water bath. Purity of sorted or isolated CD4+, CD8+ and CD8+ TEMRA cells was at least 90%. RNA was extracted using the RNeasy kit, and roughly 0.45 to 1 microgram was reverse transcribed with random hexamers. The immunoSEQ multiplex PCR assay, covering 54 Vbeta and 13 Jbeta segments, was used to amplify TCR beta CDR3 regions. Bias from PCR amplification was corrected by using a synthetic template baseline for primer optimization and for computational correction. The original pipeline was this. Only productive sequences were kept, with reads annotated to V, D and J genes according to IMGT and analyzed in immunoSEQ Analyzer. Clonality was computed as one minus Shannon entropy normalized by log2 of the number of productive unique sequences. Public and private clones were assessed among the 100 most prevalent clones of each patient and control. A clone was defined as Susac-specific if it was absent from the healthy and MS cohorts, from roughly 980 published viral clones and from other ImmuneACCESS disease sequences. TCRdb reprocessing: public reads trimmed at Q25 with fastp, clones called with MiXCR, in-frame beta chains kept. Records with the same CDR3 protein are collapsed into one entry carrying the most frequent genes and DNA. These V and J calls are TCRdb output, not the study's own analysis. For this sample the table gives 110,000 to 150,000 distinct CDR3 sequences, of which approximately 95% were detected only once. The biggest ten clones account for more than 0.075% of the sample.

With regard to this clonotype: There is no known antigen for this receptor. Base qualities are missing; no much larger clone stands one base away.

V is cut by 4 bases and J by 3 bases, and the space between the germline ends is 12 bases. Its CDR3 holds 14 amino acids, cysteine through phenylalanine. The retained sequence is limited to the CDR3, 42 bases, with the frame set at the first base. Per the germline V gene, SGHAT is the CDR1 and FQNNGV is the CDR2. The chain links TRBV11-2 with TRBJ1-2, with no confidently assigned D gene. The receptor was derived from a human donor with Susac syndrome. Material: CD4+ T cells from PBMCs. The CDR3 reads CASSSLQSYYGYTF. The DNA sequence reads TGTGCCAGCAGCTCCTTGCAGTCCTACTATGGCTACACCTTC.